The 27 T cell receptor beta chains presented below share a single source sample, sequenced in a study of blood T cell repertoires in COVID-19. TCRdb keeps only in-frame clones here, not all; method: immunoSEQ multiplex PCR. In the table there are about 120,000 clones, over 75% of which are singletons. Sequencing used peripheral blood. These receptors were taken from a man aged 60 to 69 with acute or convalescent COVID-19.

The V and J genes are TRBV5-1 and TRBJ2-2; maybe TRBD1 (7 bases). The germline V gene encodes CDR1 SGHRS and CDR2 YFSETQ. Trimming removed 2 bases at V and 0 bases at J, with 14 bases between. This CDR3 contains 17 residues. The CDR3 DNA is TGCGCCAGCAGCTTAAGGACAGGAGGGACGAACACCGGGGAGCTGTTTTTT. The encoded protein is CASSLRTGGTNTGELFF.

The V and J genes are TRBV6-2 or TRBV6-3 and TRBJ2-3, with a tentative D call TRBD2 (6 bases). The V and J ends lost 10 bases and 0 bases respectively, with 23 bases between them. This CDR3 contains 17 residues. CDR1 MNHEY and CDR2 SVGEGT come from the germline V gene. Here the CDR3 reads CATSTLSGPTSTDTQYF. Written as DNA, the CDR3 is TGTGCCACCAGCACCCTTAGCGGACCCACTAGCACAGATACGCAGTATTTT.

V and J are TRBV9 and TRBJ2-1; TRBD1 aligns across 9 bases. The germline CDR1 and CDR2 sequences are SGDLS and YYNGEE. CDR3 length equals 16 residues. J lost 7 bases, V lost 0 bases, and 8 bases had no gene match. The CDR3 loop is CASSVARDRVENEQFF. CDR3 DNA: TGTGCCAGCAGCGTAGCCCGGGACAGGGTAGAAAATGAGCAGTTCTTC.

The chain couples TRBV24-1 to TRBJ2-3, with 9 positions matching TRBD2. Losses at the gene ends were 9 bases for V and 4 bases for J; bases not matched to a gene: 13. The germline V gene encodes CDR1 KGHDR and CDR2 SFDVKD. CDR3 length: 16 residues. CDR3 nucleotides: TGTGCCACCGCCGGCGGAGCGGGAGGAATCCCAGATACGCAGTATTTT. Translation gives CATAGGAGGIPDTQYF.

This chain links TRBV19 with TRBJ1-1; a possible D gene is TRBD1 (6 bases). The CDR3 is made up of 15 amino acids. Trimming cost V 1 base and J 4 bases, with 13 bases left between them. Germline CDR1 reads LNHDA; CDR2 reads SQIVND (reference sequence). CDR3 region: CASSIGRGAVTEAFF. The CDR3 DNA is TGTGCCAGTAGTATAGGTCGGGGGGCCGTCACTGAAGCTTTCTTT.

CDR3: CASSLDTDRGTEAFF. The CDR3 DNA follows: TGTGCCAGCAGTTTGGACACGGACAGGGGCACTGAAGCTTTCTTT. The chain couples TRBV28 to TRBJ1-1, with 9 bases lining up with TRBD1. The V gene end was trimmed by 3 bases and the J gene end by 4 bases; junction bases not matched to a gene: 6. The CDR3 sequence is 15 residues long. Germline lookup yields CDR1 MDHEN and CDR2 SYDVKM.

This clone was recorded once. This chain connects TRBV27 to TRBJ1-3; D is undetermined. The germline V and J ends were trimmed by 2 bases and 3 bases, with 8 bases remaining between them. CDR3 size: 14 residues. Germline CDR1 and CDR2: MNHEY and SMNVEV (reference sequence). This CDR3 is CASSLTAIGNTIYF. The CDR3 DNA follows: TGTGCCAGCAGTTTAACAGCTATTGGAAACACCATATATTTT.

This clone was detected only once. CDR3 amino acids: CASSTSGSGNQPQHF. CDR3 DNA: TGTGCCAGCAGTACATCAGGTTCGGGCAATCAGCCCCAGCATTTT. This chain links TRBV6-5 with TRBJ1-5; D not certain. The V end was cut by 5 bases, the J end by 2 bases, with 13 bases between. The CDR3 sequence is 15 residues long. Germline V lookup: CDR1 MNHEY, CDR2 SVGAGI.

This clone showed up just once. This chain joins TRBV5-1 and TRBJ2-3; maybe TRBD2 (6 bases). V lost 4 bases and J 4 bases, leaving 16 bases between the germline ends. Germline loops: CDR1 SGHRS, CDR2 YFSETQ. This CDR3 region has 15 residues. CDR3 in DNA: TGCGCCAGCAGCGGCGGGACTCTGGGAGCAGATACGCAGTATTTT. Protein sequence: CASSGGTLGADTQYF.

This clone was detected a few times. The V gene is TRBV5-1, the J gene TRBJ2-5; weak D call: TRBD2 (6 bases). V was shortened by 5 bases and J by 2 bases, with 16 bases between the two germline ends. The CDR3 covers 15 residues. The V gene's germline CDR1 is SGHRS and CDR2 YFSETQ. The CDR3, as DNA: TGCGCCAGCAGGAGGACGGAGGGTAGGCAAGAGACCCAGTACTTC. This encodes CASRRTEGRQETQYF.

The V call is TRBV28, the J call TRBJ1-6; D is unclear. Germline V CDR1 and CDR2: MDHEN, SYDVKM. The germline V and J ends were trimmed by 4 bases and 6 bases, with 10 bases remaining between them. The CDR3 extends over 14 amino acids. The CDR3 bases are TGTGCCAGCAGTTCGTCCCTCGGTAATTCACCCCTCCACTTT. Its protein product is CASSSSLGNSPLHF.

This sequence joins TRBV27 and TRBJ2-7; 8 nucleotides line up with TRBD1. Germline V CDR1 and CDR2: MNHEY, SMNVEV (reference sequence). V lost 10 bases and J lost 3; bases outside the gene matches: 5. This CDR3 is built from 12 residues. CDR3 sequence (DNA): TGTGCCACCCGACAGGGGTTCTACGAGCAGTACTTC. Translated, it gives CATRQGFYEQYF.

A note on this clone: The same CDR3 is also encoded by other DNA sequences in this sample. The chain employs TRBV28 and TRBJ1-2; maybe TRBD1 (5 bases). The length of the CDR3 is 12 residues. Per germline, CDR1 MDHEN and CDR2 SYDVKM. V gave up 3 bases and J gave up 4 bases, with 6 bases separating them. CDR3 nucleotide sequence: TGTGCCAGCAGTTTGGGGGGCTATGGCTACACCTTC. This sequence encodes CASSLGGYGYTF.

This rearrangement joins TRBV28 to TRBJ1-4; D gene unclear. Trimming took 10 bases from V and 0 from J, leaving 15 bases between them. Germline lookup yields CDR1 MDHEN and CDR2 SYDVKM. This CDR3 has 15 residues. For the CDR3, the DNA is TGTGCCACCCAACTCTACCGCTCAACTAATGAAAAACTGTTTTTT. As protein: CATQLYRSTNEKLFF.

The gene calls are TRBV28 and TRBJ2-7; D not certain. Looked up from germline, CDR1 is MDHEN and CDR2 is SYDVKM. V dropped 10 bases and J dropped 3 bases, with 10 bases sitting between them. The CDR3 runs to 11 residues. As DNA, the CDR3 is TGTGCCACCACAGATCTCTACGAGCAGTACTTC. Translated, it gives CATTDLYEQYF.

This clone was detected only once. V and J are TRBV10-3 and TRBJ1-6; 9 positions agree with TRBD1. In germline, CDR1 is ENHRY, CDR2 SYGVKD. Unmatched junction bases numbered 9, after V lost 2 bases and J lost 10 bases. The length of the CDR3 is 16 residues. CDR3 region: CAISETRGQGGSPLHF. CDR3 nucleotides: TGTGCCATCAGTGAGACCCGGGGACAGGGAGGGTCACCCCTCCACTTT.

This chain uses TRBV28 with TRBJ1-5, with D hard to call. This CDR3 region has 14 residues. Germline values: CDR1 MDHEN, CDR2 SYDVKM. Trimming cost V 1 base and J 0 bases, with 4 bases left between them. DNA for the CDR3: TGTGCCAGCAGTTTATTATATAGCAATCAGCCCCAGCATTTT. It yields the protein CASSLLYSNQPQHF.

V is TRBV28 and J is TRBJ2-7, with 8 positions matching TRBD1. The CDR3 is 15 amino acids. The junction had 8 bases not matched to a gene; V was cut back by 5 bases and J by 2 bases. Germline-derived CDR1 and CDR2 are MDHEN and SYDVKM. In nucleotides, the CDR3 is TGTGCCAGCAGTCCTGGACAGGGTGGGACCTACGAGCAGTACTTC. This translates into CASSPGQGGTYEQYF. The full variable domain, rest sourced from reference TRBV28 and TRBJ2-7, is DVKVTQSSRYLVKRTGEKVFLECVQDMDHENMFWYRQDPGLGLRLIYFSYDVKMKEKGDIPEGYSVSREKKERFSLILESASTNQTSMYLCASSPGQGGTYEQYFGPGTRLTVT.

The rearrangement links TRBV29-1 to TRBJ2-1; 7 nucleotides match TRBD2. Germline V gives CDR1 SQVTM, CDR2 ANQGSEA. The CDR3 totals 14 residues. Unmatched junction bases numbered 9, after V lost 6 bases and J lost 4 bases. DNA of the CDR3: TGCAGCGTGGCAGCGGGATCCAATTACAATGAGCAGTTCTTC. Encoded protein: CSVAAGSNYNEQFF.

The chain recombines TRBV6-5 with TRBJ2-3, with TRBD2 identical over 8 bases. The CDR3 consists of 14 residues. From germline, CDR1 is MNHEY and CDR2 SVGAGI. The J segment lost 3 bases and the V segment lost 6 bases, leaving 5 bases of the junction unmatched. CDR3 residues: CASSTSGATDTQYF. The CDR3 DNA follows: TGTGCCAGCAGCACTAGCGGAGCTACAGATACGCAGTATTTT.

The chain combines TRBV4-1 with TRBJ1-1; TRBD1 matches 7 bases. This CDR3 comprises 14 residues. Trimming cost V 3 bases and J 6 bases; bases outside gene matches: 7. Germline CDR1 and CDR2: MGHRA and YSYEKL. CDR3 sequence (DNA): TGCGCCAGCAGCCAGGCCCGGGACAGCGCTGAAGCTTTCTTT. Protein product: CASSQARDSAEAFF.

The chain couples TRBV7-2 to TRBJ1-5; TRBD1 aligns across 10 bases. Germline trimming cut 3 bases from V and 2 bases from J; bases unmatched to any gene: 1. Germline-derived CDR1 and CDR2 are SGHTA and FQGNSA. The CDR3 extends over 15 amino acids. The CDR3 DNA sequence: TGTGCCAGCAGCTTGGGGACAGGGGGCAATCAGCCCCAGCATTTT. As protein: CASSLGTGGNQPQHF.

This chain joins TRBV10-3 and TRBJ2-1; a possible D gene is TRBD1 (6 bases). The CDR3 runs to 13 residues. The germline CDR1 and CDR2 sequences are ENHRY and SYGVKD. Trimming removed 6 bases from V and 6 bases from J, with 12 bases in between. In DNA, the CDR3 is TGTGCCATCAGCTTCGACAGGATCAATGAGCAGTTCTTC. It yields the protein CAISFDRINEQFF.

This clone occurred a few times. V gene TRBV18 combines with J gene TRBJ2-3; D gene ambiguous. Between the trimmed V and J ends, which lost 3 bases and 7 bases, there was a span of 5 bases. This CDR3 is built from 11 residues. Germline V gene data show CDR1 as KGHSH and CDR2 as LQKENI. Written as DNA, the CDR3 is TGTGCCAGCTCACCGGCAAATACGCAGTATTTT. Translation gives CASSPANTQYF.

This chain joins TRBV5-8 and TRBJ2-5; D perhaps matches TRBD2 (6 bases). Germline V CDR1 and CDR2: SGHTS, YDEGEE. V gave up 4 bases and J gave up 1 base, with 8 bases separating them. The length of the CDR3 is 13 residues. CDR3 amino acids: CASSREFQETQYF. The CDR3, as DNA: TGTGCCAGCAGCCGGGAGTTCCAAGAGACCCAGTACTTC.

The chain has TRBV6-5 and TRBJ1-1, with 8 bases that match TRBD1. This CDR3 has 13 residues. CDR1 is MNHEY and CDR2 is SVGAGI in the germline V gene. The trim removed 8 bases at V and 5 bases at J, leaving 7 bases unmatched. CDR3 DNA sequence: TGTGCCAGCTTAAAGGACAGGGAGACTGAAGCTTTCTTT. Its translation: CASLKDRETEAFF.

The CDR3 region has the DNA TGTGCCAGCAGCTTAGCTCCGGGAATCTACACTGAAGCTTTCTTT. It codes for CASSLAPGIYTEAFF. This chain links TRBV7-2 with TRBJ1-1; D is unclear. Per germline, CDR1 SGHTA and CDR2 FQGNSA. This CDR3 spans 15 amino acids. The V gene lost 0 bases and the J gene lost 3 bases, with 11 bases spanning the gap.